The text below deals with one TCR beta chain. Its recognized antigen is unknown. Qualities for individual bases were not recorded, and no much larger clone is one base off. Via the germline V gene, CDR1 is LGHNA and CDR2 YSLEER. From the cysteine up to the phenylalanine, the CDR3 has a length of 22 residues. Just the 66-base CDR3 DNA is kept, in frame starting at base 1. Trimming leaves V shorter by 0 bases and J shorter by 0 bases, with the junction holding 17 bases beyond the gene matches. The time point label, as the study defines it: blood sample drawn before combined kidney and bone marrow transplant. Unstimulated Tregs (CD4+CD25+CD127-), CD4+ non-Tregs (CD4+CD25-), CD4 and CD8 cells were FACS-sorted from thawed PBMCs. Patients were 4 combined kidney and bone marrow transplant recipients from the ITN036ST trial, and only these trial subjects had samples available. Healthy control blood was processed to PBMCs by Ficoll density gradient and cryopreserved, and patient PBMCs were collected before and after transplant.

The data belong to a study of Tregs in tolerant kidney transplant recipients (dated by TCRdb to about 2019). Regarding the research as a whole: Transplants used related donors with nonmyeloablative bone marrow transplantation; mixed chimerism was transient in the human trials. The study used TCRbeta sequencing to identify donor-specific regulatory T cells before combined kidney and bone marrow transplantation, then tracked those cells after transplant. Here is what the overall study found, with its caveats: The study was limited by small patient numbers, and the findings need validation in larger populations and under other immunosuppression protocols. For some patients the PCR primers changed over time, which made it impossible to compare the samples from those patients at the nucleotide level. Expanding Tregs with activated donor B cells appeared to identify the most biologically relevant and donor-specific TCRbeta repertoire. Although technical replication error seemed to be minimal, the question of biological reproducibility was not addressed directly. Donor-specific Treg expansion was found to exceed global Treg expansion in tolerant patients, suggesting antigen-driven rather than nonspecific expansion.

Genomic DNA was extracted from sorted cells with the QIAGEN DNeasy Blood and Tissue Kit for TCRbeta CDR3 sequencing. High-throughput TCRbeta CDR3 sequencing was carried out commercially through immunoSEQ, with PCR amplification with bias correction and internal controls included. The authors' pipeline ran thus. Unique productive TCRbeta sequences were defined by CDR3 nucleotide sequence where primers matched, otherwise by CDR3 amino acid sequence with Vbeta and Jbeta genes. To correct sorting error, sequences shared between sorted populations at a frequency ratio of 2:1 or less were removed; the rest were assigned to the higher population. Donor-reactive sequences were defined as at least 5-fold expanded in CFSE-low cells versus unstimulated cells, with frequency of at least 0.01% in CFSE-low cells. Repertoire divergence was quantified by Jensen-Shannon divergence using the top 100 TCRbeta sequences ranked by frequency. For samples with multiple sequencing runs, sorting error was corrected separately for each run before the runs were pooled. TCRdb re-hosts the immuneACCESS table, in-frame sequences only. Its copies lack some clones; in the studies checked, an unresolved V gene accounts for under half of them, and the cause for the rest is not known. The V and J calls and clone size were taken over from that table, and D and trimming were inferred from the DNA. The sample table contains 100,000 to 120,000 clones; only one count was recorded for 85% to 90% of them. Of the sample, nearly 0.35% is held by the ten largest clones.

The chain is assembled from TRBV4-3 and TRBJ2-4; 10 bases in the junction line up with TRBD2. The sample consisted of CD4+ T cells from blood, taken before the transplant. The TCR was taken from a human donor who received a combined kidney and bone marrow transplant. The CDR3: CASSQDPASGRIGVGAKNIQYF. The nucleotide sequence reads as follows: TGCGCCAGCAGCCAAGATCCCGCTAGCGGGAGAATTGGAGTAGGAGCCAAAAACATTCAGTACTTC.